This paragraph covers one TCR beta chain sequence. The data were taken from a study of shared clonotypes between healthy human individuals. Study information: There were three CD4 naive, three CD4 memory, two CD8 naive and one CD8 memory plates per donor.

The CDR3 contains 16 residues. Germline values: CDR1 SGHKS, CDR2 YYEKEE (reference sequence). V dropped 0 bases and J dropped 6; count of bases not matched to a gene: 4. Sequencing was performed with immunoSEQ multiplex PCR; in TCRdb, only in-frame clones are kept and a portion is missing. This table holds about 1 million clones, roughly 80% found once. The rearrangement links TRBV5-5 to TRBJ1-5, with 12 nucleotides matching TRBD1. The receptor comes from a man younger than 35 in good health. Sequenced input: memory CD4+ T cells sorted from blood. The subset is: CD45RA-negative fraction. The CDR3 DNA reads TGTGCCAGCAGCTTGGGAGGGACAGGGGGCGGTCAGCCCCAGCATTTT. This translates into CASSLGGTGGGQPQHF. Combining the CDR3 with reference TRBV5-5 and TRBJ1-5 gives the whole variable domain DAGVTQSPTHLIKTRGQQVTLRCSPISGHKSVSWYQQVLGQGPQFIFQYYEKEERGRGNFPDRFSARQFPNYSSELNVNALLLGDSALYLCASSLGGTGGGQPQHFGDGTRLSIL.